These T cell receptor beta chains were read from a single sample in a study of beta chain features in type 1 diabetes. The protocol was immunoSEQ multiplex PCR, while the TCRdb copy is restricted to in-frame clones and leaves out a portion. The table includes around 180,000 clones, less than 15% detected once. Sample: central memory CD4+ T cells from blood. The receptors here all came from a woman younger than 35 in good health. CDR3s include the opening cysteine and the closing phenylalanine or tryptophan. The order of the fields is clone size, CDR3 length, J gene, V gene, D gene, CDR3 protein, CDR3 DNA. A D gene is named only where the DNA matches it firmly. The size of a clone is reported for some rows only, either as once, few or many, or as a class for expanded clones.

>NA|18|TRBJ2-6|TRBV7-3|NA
CASSATTNLDSGANVLTF
TGTGCCAGCAGCGCGACGACAAACCTCGACTCTGGGGCCAACGTCCTGACTTTC
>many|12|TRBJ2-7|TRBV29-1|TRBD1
CSVEGQGYEQYF
TGCAGCGTTGAGGGACAGGGCTACGAGCAGTACTTC
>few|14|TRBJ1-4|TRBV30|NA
CAWSVGQPRGKLFF
TGTGCCTGGAGTGTAGGACAGCCCCGTGGAAAACTGTTTTTT
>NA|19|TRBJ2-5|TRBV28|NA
CASSLYGFGTKTPKETQYF
TGTGCCAGCAGTTTGTATGGGTTTGGGACAAAAACCCCTAAAGAGACCCAGTACTTC
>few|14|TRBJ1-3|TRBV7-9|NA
CASSLGQGGNTIYF
TGTGCCAGCAGCTTGGGGCAGGGCGGCAACACCATATATTTT
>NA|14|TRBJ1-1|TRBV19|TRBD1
CASRRQGLNTEAFF
TGTGCCAGTAGGCGACAGGGGCTAAACACTGAAGCTTTCTTT
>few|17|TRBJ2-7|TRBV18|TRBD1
CASSPPRGQGSSYEQYF
TGTGCCAGCTCACCTCCCCGGGGACAGGGTAGCTCCTACGAGCAGTACTTC
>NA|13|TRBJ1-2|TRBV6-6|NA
CASSAQGNYGYTF
TGTGCCAGCAGTGCACAGGGTAACTATGGCTACACCTTC
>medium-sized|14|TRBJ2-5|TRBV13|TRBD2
CASSATSGYETQYF
TGTGCCAGCAGCGCCACTAGCGGCTACGAGACCCAGTACTTC
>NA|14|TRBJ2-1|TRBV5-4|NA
CASSPARQGAEQFF
TGTGCCAGCAGTCCGGCCCGGCAGGGTGCTGAGCAGTTCTTC
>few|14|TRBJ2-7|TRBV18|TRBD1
CASSTRQGPYEQYF
TGTGCCAGCTCAACCCGACAGGGTCCCTACGAGCAGTACTTC
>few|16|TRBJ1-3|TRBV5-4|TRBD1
CASRRGQGADGNTIYF
TGTGCCAGCAGGCGGGGTCAGGGGGCAGACGGAAACACCATATATTTT
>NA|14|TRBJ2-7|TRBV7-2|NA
CASSSTGNSYEQYF
TGTGCCAGCAGCTCCACAGGGAACTCCTACGAGCAGTACTTC
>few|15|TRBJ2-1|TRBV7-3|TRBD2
CASSPTSGPYNEQFF
TGTGCCAGCAGCCCGACTAGCGGACCCTACAATGAGCAGTTCTTC
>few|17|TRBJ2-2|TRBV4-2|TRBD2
CASSPLGRESNTGELFF
TGTGCCAGCAGCCCCCTGGGGCGGGAGTCAAACACCGGGGAGCTGTTTTTT
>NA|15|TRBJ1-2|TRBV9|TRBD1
CASSSPSGTAYGYTF
TGTGCCAGCAGCTCTCCCTCCGGGACAGCCTATGGCTACACCTTC
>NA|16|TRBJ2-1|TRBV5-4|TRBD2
CASSPGGLAGYNEQFF
TGTGCCAGCAGCCCTGGGGGATTAGCGGGGTACAATGAGCAGTTCTTC
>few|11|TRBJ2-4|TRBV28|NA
CASTSKNIQYF
TGTGCCAGCACTTCGAAAAACATTCAGTACTTC
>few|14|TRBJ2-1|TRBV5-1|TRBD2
CASSFGAGGNEQFF
TGCGCCAGCAGCTTCGGGGCGGGAGGAAATGAGCAGTTCTTC
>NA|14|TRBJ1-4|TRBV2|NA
CASNSKGGNEKLFF
TGTGCCAGCAACTCGAAGGGGGGGAATGAAAAACTGTTTTTT
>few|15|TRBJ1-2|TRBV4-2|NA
CASSQDGGRNYGYTF
TGTGCCAGCAGCCAAGACGGGGGGCGTAACTATGGCTACACCTTC
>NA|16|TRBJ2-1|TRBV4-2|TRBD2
CASSQVLAEVSNEQFF
TGTGCCAGCAGCCAAGTGCTAGCGGAGGTATCTAATGAGCAGTTCTTC
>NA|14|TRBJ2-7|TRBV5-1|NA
CASSLDPSSYEQYF
TGCGCCAGCAGCTTGGATCCGAGCTCCTACGAGCAGTACTTC
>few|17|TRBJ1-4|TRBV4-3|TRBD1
CASSLQSSGTGYEKLFF
TGCGCCAGCAGCCTACAAAGCTCCGGGACAGGGTATGAAAAACTGTTTTTT
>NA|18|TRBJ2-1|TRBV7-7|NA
CASSLRPPAGSSYNEQFF
TGTGCCAGCAGCTTACGGCCCCCAGCGGGTTCCTCCTACAATGAGCAGTTCTTC
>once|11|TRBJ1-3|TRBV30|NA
CAWTFGNTIYF
TGTGCCTGGACTTTTGGAAACACCATATATTTT
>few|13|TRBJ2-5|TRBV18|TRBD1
CASSPRTGETQYF
TGTGCCAGCTCACCTCGGACAGGGGAGACCCAGTACTTC
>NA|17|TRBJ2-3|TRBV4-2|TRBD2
CASSQVGTSGSTDTQYF
TGTGCCAGCAGCCAAGTTGGGACTAGCGGGAGTACAGATACGCAGTATTTT
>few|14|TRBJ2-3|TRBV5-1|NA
CASSSGRESDTQYF
TGCGCCAGCAGCTCCGGGAGAGAGTCAGATACGCAGTATTTT
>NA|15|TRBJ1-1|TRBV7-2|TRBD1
CASSMDRGRRTEAFF
TGTGCCAGCAGCATGGACAGGGGGCGACGTACTGAAGCTTTCTTT
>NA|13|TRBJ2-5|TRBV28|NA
CASSIKSPETQYF
TGTGCCAGCAGTATTAAGAGCCCTGAGACCCAGTACTTC
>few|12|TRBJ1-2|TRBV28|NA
CASSLGQHGYTF
TGTGCCAGCAGCCTCGGACAGCATGGCTACACCTTC
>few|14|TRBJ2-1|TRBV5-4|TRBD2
CASSLRAGANEQFF
TGTGCCAGCAGCTTAAGAGCGGGAGCCAATGAGCAGTTCTTC
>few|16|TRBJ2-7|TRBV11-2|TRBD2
CASSLGPAGGSYEQYF
TGTGCCAGCAGCTTAGGTCCAGCGGGGGGCTCCTACGAGCAGTACTTC
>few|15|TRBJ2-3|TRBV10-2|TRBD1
CASSLQGAGTDTQYF
TGCGCCAGCAGTTTACAGGGGGCTGGCACAGATACGCAGTATTTT
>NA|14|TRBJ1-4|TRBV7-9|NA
CASSVRDNDEKLFF
TGTGCCAGCAGCGTCCGGGACAATGATGAAAAACTGTTTTTT
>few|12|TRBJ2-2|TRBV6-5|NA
CATQGSTGELFF
TGTGCCACCCAGGGTAGTACCGGGGAGCTGTTTTTT
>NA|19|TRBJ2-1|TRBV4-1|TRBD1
CASSRSGTGGTGSYNEQFF
TGCGCCAGCAGCCGCTCCGGGACAGGGGGAACGGGCTCCTACAATGAGCAGTTCTTC
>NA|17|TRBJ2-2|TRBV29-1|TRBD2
CSVRGTSGKVNTGELFF
TGCAGCGTTCGTGGGACTAGCGGGAAAGTCAACACCGGGGAGCTGTTTTTT